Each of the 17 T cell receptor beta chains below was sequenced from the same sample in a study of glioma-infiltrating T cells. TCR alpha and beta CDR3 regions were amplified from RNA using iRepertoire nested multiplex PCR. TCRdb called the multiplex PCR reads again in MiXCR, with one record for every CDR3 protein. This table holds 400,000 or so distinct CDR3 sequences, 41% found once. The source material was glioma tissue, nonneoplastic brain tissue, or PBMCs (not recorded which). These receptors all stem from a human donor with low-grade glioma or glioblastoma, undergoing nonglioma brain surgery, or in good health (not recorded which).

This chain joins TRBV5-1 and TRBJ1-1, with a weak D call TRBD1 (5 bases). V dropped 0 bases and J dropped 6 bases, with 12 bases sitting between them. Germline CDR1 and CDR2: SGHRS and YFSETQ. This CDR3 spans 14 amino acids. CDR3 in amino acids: CASSLVVLGAEAFF. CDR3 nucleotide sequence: TGCGCCAGCAGCTTGGTTGTTTTGGGGGCTGAAGCTTTCTTT.

The CDR3, as DNA: TGTGCCAGCAGTCCCCTCCTTGGCACAGATACGCAGTATTTT. As protein: CASSPLLGTDTQYF. The chain has TRBV27 and TRBJ2-3, with no clear D. The germline V and J ends were trimmed by 5 bases and 1 base, with 10 bases remaining between them. CDR1 is MNHEY and CDR2 is SMNVEV in the germline V gene (reference sequence). This CDR3 is 14 amino acids long.

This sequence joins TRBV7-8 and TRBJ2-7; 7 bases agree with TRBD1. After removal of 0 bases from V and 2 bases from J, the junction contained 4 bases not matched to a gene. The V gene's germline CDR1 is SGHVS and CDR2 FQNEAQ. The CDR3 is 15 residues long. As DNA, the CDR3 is TGTGCCAGCAGCTTAGCAGGGACAGACCCCTACGAGCAGTACTTC. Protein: CASSLAGTDPYEQYF.

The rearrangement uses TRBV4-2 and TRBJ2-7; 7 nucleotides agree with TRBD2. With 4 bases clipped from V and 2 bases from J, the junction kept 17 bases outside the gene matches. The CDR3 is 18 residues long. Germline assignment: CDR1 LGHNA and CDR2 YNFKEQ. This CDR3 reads CASSRRGDGGGRAYEQYF. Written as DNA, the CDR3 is TGTGCCAGCAGCCGAAGGGGTGACGGTGGGGGGAGGGCCTACGAGCAGTACTTC.

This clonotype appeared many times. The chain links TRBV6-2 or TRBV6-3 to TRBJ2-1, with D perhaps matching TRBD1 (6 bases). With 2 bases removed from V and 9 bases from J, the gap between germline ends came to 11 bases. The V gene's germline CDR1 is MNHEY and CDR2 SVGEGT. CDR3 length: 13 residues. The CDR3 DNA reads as TGTGCCAGCAGTTACACTACAGGGAGTGAGCAGTTCTTC. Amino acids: CASSYTTGSEQFF.

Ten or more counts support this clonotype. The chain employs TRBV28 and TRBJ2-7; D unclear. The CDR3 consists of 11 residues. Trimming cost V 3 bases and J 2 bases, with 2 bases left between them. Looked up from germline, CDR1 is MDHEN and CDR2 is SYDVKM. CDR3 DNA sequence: TGTGCCAGCAGTTTCGCCTACGAGCAGTACTTC. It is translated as CASSFAYEQYF.

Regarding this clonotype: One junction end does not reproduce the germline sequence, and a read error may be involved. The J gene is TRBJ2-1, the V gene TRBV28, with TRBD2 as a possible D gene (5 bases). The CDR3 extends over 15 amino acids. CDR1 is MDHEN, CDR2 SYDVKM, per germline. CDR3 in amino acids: CASSKRASSYNEKFF. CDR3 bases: TGTGCCAGCAGTAAGAGGGCCAGCTCCTACAATGAGAAGTTCTTC.

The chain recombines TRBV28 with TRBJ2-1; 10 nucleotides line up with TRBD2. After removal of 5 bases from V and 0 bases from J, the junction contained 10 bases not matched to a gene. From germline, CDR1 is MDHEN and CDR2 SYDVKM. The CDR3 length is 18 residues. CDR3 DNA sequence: TGTGCCAGCAGTCAACCTCTAGCGGGAGAGGACTCCTACAATGAGCAGTTCTTC. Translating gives CASSQPLAGEDSYNEQFF.

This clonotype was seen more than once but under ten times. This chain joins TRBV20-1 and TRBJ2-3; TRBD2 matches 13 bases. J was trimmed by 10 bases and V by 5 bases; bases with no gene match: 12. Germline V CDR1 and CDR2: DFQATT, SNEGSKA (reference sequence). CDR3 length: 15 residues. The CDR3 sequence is CSAGGLAGDVGAQYF. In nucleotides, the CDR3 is TGCAGTGCTGGAGGACTAGCGGGAGATGTAGGAGCGCAGTATTTT.

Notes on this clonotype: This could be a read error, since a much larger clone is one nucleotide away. Here the CDR3 reads CASWGAANEKLFF. The CDR3 DNA reads TGTGCCAGCTGGGGGGCGGCTAATGAAAAACTGTTTTTT. The rearrangement uses TRBV27 and TRBJ1-4, with D maybe TRBD1 (6 bases). This CDR3 is 13 amino acids long. Germline assignment: CDR1 MNHEY and CDR2 SMNVEV (reference sequence). Trimming removed 8 bases at V and 3 bases at J, with 10 bases between. The variable domain in full, with the rest retrieved from reference TRBV27 and TRBJ1-4, is EAQVTQNPRYLITVTGKKLTVTCSQNMNHEYMSWYRQDPGLGLRQIYYSMNVEVTDKGDVPEGYKVSRKEKRNFPLILESPSPNQTSLYFCASWGAANEKLFFGSGTQLSVL.

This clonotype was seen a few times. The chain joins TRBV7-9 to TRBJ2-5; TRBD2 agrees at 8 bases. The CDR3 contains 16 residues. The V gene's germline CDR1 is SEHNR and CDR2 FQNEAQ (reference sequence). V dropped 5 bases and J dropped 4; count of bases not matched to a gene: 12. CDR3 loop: CASSPSGRGDRETQYF. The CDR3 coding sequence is TGTGCCAGCAGCCCAAGCGGGAGAGGCGACAGAGAGACCCAGTACTTC.

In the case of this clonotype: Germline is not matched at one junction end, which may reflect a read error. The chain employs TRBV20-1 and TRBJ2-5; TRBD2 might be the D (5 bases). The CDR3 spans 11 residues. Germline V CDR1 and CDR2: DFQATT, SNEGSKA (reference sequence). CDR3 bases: TGCAGTGCTATTCGGGGAGAGACCAAGTACTTC. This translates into CSAIRGETKYF.

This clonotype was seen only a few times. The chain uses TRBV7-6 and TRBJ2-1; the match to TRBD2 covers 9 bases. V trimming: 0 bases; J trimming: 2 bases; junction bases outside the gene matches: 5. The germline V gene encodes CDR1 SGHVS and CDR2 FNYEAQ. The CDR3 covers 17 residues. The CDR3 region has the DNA TGTGCCAGCAGCTTAGCGCGGGCGGGAGGGCCCTACAATGAGCAGTTCTTC. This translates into CASSLARAGGPYNEQFF. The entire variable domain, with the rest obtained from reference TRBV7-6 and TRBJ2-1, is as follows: GAGVSQSPRYKVTKRGQDVALRCDPISGHVSLYWYRQALGQGPEFLTYFNYEAQQDKSGLPNDRFSAERPEGSISTLTIQRTEQRDSAMYRCASSLARAGGPYNEQFFGPGTRLTVL.

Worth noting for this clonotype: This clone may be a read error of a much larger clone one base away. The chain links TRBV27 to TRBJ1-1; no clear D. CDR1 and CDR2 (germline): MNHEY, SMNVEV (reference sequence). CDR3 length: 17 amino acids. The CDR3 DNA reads TGTGCCATCAGTTTATCCTATGCCTCGACTGAGAACACTGAAGCTTTCTTT. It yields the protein CAISLSYASTENTEAFF.

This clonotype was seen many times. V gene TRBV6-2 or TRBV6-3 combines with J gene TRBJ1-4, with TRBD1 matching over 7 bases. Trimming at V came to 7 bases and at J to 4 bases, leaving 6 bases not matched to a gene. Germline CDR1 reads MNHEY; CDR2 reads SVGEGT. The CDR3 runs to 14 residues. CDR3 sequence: CASNPTGYNEKLFF. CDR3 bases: TGTGCCAGCAACCCGACAGGGTATAATGAAAAACTGTTTTTT.

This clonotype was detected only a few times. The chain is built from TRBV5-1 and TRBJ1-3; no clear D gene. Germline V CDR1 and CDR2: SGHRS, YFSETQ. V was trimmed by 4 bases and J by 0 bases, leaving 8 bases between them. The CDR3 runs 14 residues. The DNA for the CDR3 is TGCGCCAGCAGCCCGGATCTCTCTGGAAACACCATATATTTT. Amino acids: CASSPDLSGNTIYF.

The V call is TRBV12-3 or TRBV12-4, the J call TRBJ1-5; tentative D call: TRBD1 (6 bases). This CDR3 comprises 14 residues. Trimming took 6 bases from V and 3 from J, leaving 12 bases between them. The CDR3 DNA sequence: TGTGCCAGCAGAAAGACAGGAATCAATCAGCCCCAGCATTTT. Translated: CASRKTGINQPQHF.